Shown below are 5 T cell receptor beta chains from a single sample sequenced in a study of regulatory T cells in long-lasting Graves disease. Time point specified: newly diagnosed GD, antithyroid drugs for less than 3 months. PBMC RNA was the source of the TCR library. Construction of the TCR beta libraries employed iRepertoire HTBI primers in conjunction with Arm-PCR of CDR3 regions. TCRdb passed the multiplex PCR reads through MiXCR, listing each CDR3 protein once. Here the sample spans under 500,000 distinct CDR3 sequences, around 15% being singletons. This sample was also put to use in a study of T cells in Graves' hyperthyroidism and ophthalmopathy.

Source: peripheral blood mononuclear cells (PBMCs), taken at new diagnosis, from a patient treated with antithyroid drugs. The receptors shown here come from a woman aged 25-40 years with Graves disease.

This clonotype was recorded at least ten times. The rearrangement links TRBV12-3 or TRBV12-4 to TRBJ2-7; 7 bases are a match to TRBD2. The V segment lost 3 bases and the J segment 5 bases; nucleotides outside the gene matches: 10. The CDR3 length is 15 residues. CDR3 amino acids: CASSFQASGGHEQYF. The DNA of the CDR3 is TGTGCCAGCAGTTTTCAGGCTAGCGGAGGCCACGAGCAGTACTTC.

This clonotype has ten or more counts. This chain joins TRBV3-1 and TRBJ2-7, with 12 bases that match TRBD2. The trim removed 6 bases at V and 4 bases at J, leaving 7 bases unmatched. This CDR3 has 15 amino acids. The germline V gene has CDR1 LGHDT and CDR2 YNNKEL (reference sequence). CDR3 loop: CASSLRLAGGYEQYF. In nucleotides, the CDR3 is TGTGCCAGCAGTTTGCGGCTAGCGGGAGGGTACGAGCAGTACTTC.

This clonotype was seen at least ten times. This chain connects TRBV6-1 to TRBJ1-1; 7 nucleotides agree with TRBD1. The junction had 10 bases not matched to a gene; V was cut back by 7 bases and J by 5 bases. The CDR3 has 14 amino acids. The germline CDR1 and CDR2 sequences are MNHNS and SASEGT. CDR3 DNA sequence: TGTGCCAGCATATGGGAGGGGGCGCGAACTGAAGCTTTCTTT. As protein: CASIWEGARTEAFF.

This clonotype was seen a few times. V and J are TRBV10-3 and TRBJ2-5, with D hard to call. V was clipped by 11 bases and J by 3 bases, with 7 bases between them. The CDR3 spans 10 residues. Germline V gives CDR1 ENHRY, CDR2 SYGVKD. The CDR3 DNA reads as TGTGCCGGCGGCGAAGAGACCCAGTACTTC. Its translation: CAGGEETQYF.

This clonotype was observed many times. The chain joins TRBV5-5 to TRBJ2-3; tentative D call: TRBD2 (6 bases). The germline V and J ends were trimmed by 5 bases and 5 bases, with 21 bases remaining between them. Germline V CDR1 and CDR2: SGHKS, YYEKEE (reference sequence). This CDR3 spans 16 amino acids. The CDR3 loop reads CASSSTATSLKDTQYF. CDR3 in DNA: TGTGCCAGCAGTTCCACCGCGACTAGTCTAAAAGATACGCAGTATTTT.